These T cell receptor beta chains were read from a single sample in a study of liver allograft versus peripheral blood T cells. TCRdb independently ran MiXCR on the reads; one entry per CDR3 protein. This sample has thousands of distinct CDR3 sequences, with around 18% found just once. Receptors originate from a human patient who had a liver transplant. Some T cells may originate from the graft donor. Each CDR3 is given without its conserved first and last residue. Fields, in order: CDR3 protein, J gene, V gene.

cdr3_aa: ASSIPGASGANVLT; j_call: TRBJ2-6; v_call: TRBV19
cdr3_aa: ASSPVGEANYGYT; j_call: TRBJ1-2; v_call: TRBV18
cdr3_aa: SASPVDRPSDYGYT; j_call: TRBJ1-2; v_call: TRBV20-1
cdr3_aa: ASSSPGGVNQPQH; j_call: TRBJ1-5; v_call: TRBV6-1
cdr3_aa: ASSPNRASYNSPLH; j_call: TRBJ1-6; v_call: TRBV27
cdr3_aa: ATSDDTGGGEKLF; j_call: TRBJ1-4; v_call: TRBV24-1
cdr3_aa: AAKMGEGTLNYEQY; j_call: TRBJ2-7; v_call: TRBV6-6
cdr3_aa: ATSRDPTNTDTQY; j_call: TRBJ2-3; v_call: TRBV15
cdr3_aa: SARVTLTRDASSGANVLT; j_call: TRBJ2-6; v_call: TRBV20-1
cdr3_aa: ASSLGGPSTDTQY; j_call: TRBJ2-3; v_call: TRBV7-9
cdr3_aa: SARDGGRGGTDTQY; j_call: TRBJ2-3; v_call: TRBV20-1
cdr3_aa: ASARARPLYGYT; j_call: TRBJ1-2; v_call: TRBV12-3/TRBV12-4
cdr3_aa: ASSSPGLAGGIAIHEQF; j_call: TRBJ2-1; v_call: TRBV5-6
cdr3_aa: ASSARQGPTEAF; j_call: TRBJ1-1; v_call: TRBV6-6
cdr3_aa: ASSLFDLAGGPGELF; j_call: TRBJ2-2; v_call: TRBV28
cdr3_aa: ATSRDWRGTNEKLF; j_call: TRBJ1-4; v_call: TRBV15
cdr3_aa: ASSLASREDQPQH; j_call: TRBJ1-5; v_call: TRBV5-5
cdr3_aa: ASSTQTYEQY; j_call: TRBJ2-7; v_call: TRBV18
cdr3_aa: ASSSGTAQYGYT; j_call: TRBJ1-2; v_call: TRBV7-2
cdr3_aa: ASSLGTTDTQY; j_call: TRBJ2-3; v_call: TRBV12-3/TRBV12-4
cdr3_aa: ASGLQGAISPLH; j_call: TRBJ1-6; v_call: TRBV12-5
cdr3_aa: ASGLRGVGQETQY; j_call: TRBJ2-5; v_call: TRBV12-5
cdr3_aa: ASSWVGYEQY; j_call: TRBJ2-7; v_call: TRBV19
cdr3_aa: ASSFPGRNSGNTIY; j_call: TRBJ1-3; v_call: TRBV6-6
cdr3_aa: ASSPSGQGATD; j_call: TRBJ1-2; v_call: TRBV18
cdr3_aa: ASMLSGSSYEQY; j_call: TRBJ2-7; v_call: TRBV6-5
cdr3_aa: ASSLAGSLQKETQY; j_call: TRBJ2-5; v_call: TRBV7-2
cdr3_aa: AAGQGGYEQY; j_call: TRBJ2-7; v_call: TRBV10-3
cdr3_aa: ASSLTGATNEKLF; j_call: TRBJ1-4; v_call: TRBV7-3
cdr3_aa: ASSLGRGGYSNQPQH; j_call: TRBJ1-5; v_call: TRBV7-2
cdr3_aa: SASRLAGVRENIQY; j_call: TRBJ2-4; v_call: TRBV20-1
cdr3_aa: ASSKPLAGPSYEQY; j_call: TRBJ2-7; v_call: TRBV6-2/TRBV6-3
cdr3_aa: ASSHDSNYGYT; j_call: TRBJ1-2; v_call: TRBV12-3/TRBV12-4
cdr3_aa: ASSYEASGSPLH; j_call: TRBJ1-6; v_call: TRBV6-5
cdr3_aa: SASLPQINQPQH; j_call: TRBJ1-5; v_call: TRBV20-1
cdr3_aa: ASRAEMPGELF; j_call: TRBJ2-2; v_call: TRBV28
cdr3_aa: ASSSPEGGNTIY; j_call: TRBJ1-3; v_call: TRBV5-5
cdr3_aa: ASSPSGVRTEAF; j_call: TRBJ1-1; v_call: TRBV18
cdr3_aa: ASSLGQGSYNSPLH; j_call: TRBJ1-6; v_call: TRBV7-9